This entry describes one TCR beta chain. CDR1 SGHAT and CDR2 FQNNGV come from the germline V gene. The CDR3 has 19 amino acids. For each CDR3 protein, TCRdb gives one entry from its re-call of the 5' RACE reads, without DNA. The sample table sets out 400,000 to 550,000 distinct CDR3 sequences. The entry originates in a study of T cells expressing NK-cell markers. The sample consisted of blood T cells: a sorted CD56 or NKG2C T cell subset, CD4+ or CD8+ T cells, or bulk PBMC T cells (not recorded which). This receptor was identified in a woman between 18 and 70 years old in good health. The J gene is TRBJ2-3, the V gene TRBV11-2; the D call of TRBD2 rests on TCRdb alone, since no DNA is present to check it. The CDR3 sequence is CASSLRIQRINSNTDTQYF. Together with reference TRBV11-2 and TRBJ2-3, the CDR3 gives the full variable domain: EAGVAQSPRYKIIEKRQSVAFWCNPISGHATLYWYQQILGQGPKLLIQFQNNGVVDDSQLPKDRFSAERLKGVDSTLKIQPAKLEDSAVYLCASSLRIQRINSNTDTQYFGPGTRLTVL.